This T cell receptor (beta chain) originates from a study of TIL therapy for anti-PD-1-resistant metastatic lung cancer. Study outcomes and limitations: Compared with baseline intratumoral T cells, expanded TIL cultures were more clonal and less diverse (roughly 6.5% vs 31%).

V lost 2 bases and J lost 2, with 13 bases in between. Germline CDR1 reads SGHTA; CDR2 reads FQGTGA. The CDR3 is 15 amino acids. Time point specified: pre-treatment sample, taken before nivolumab and TIL therapy. Most excised metastases sampled were pleural nodules or supraclavicular lymph nodes. Sequencing used immunoSEQ v3. Profiling relied on immunoSEQ multiplex PCR, and the TCRdb table lists in-frame clones only, not all of them. The sample holds around 8,000 clones; roughly four fifths are singletons and the top ten take 7% to 8.5%. About this clone itself: The target antigen is unknown.

The rearrangement joins TRBV7-3 to TRBJ2-7; tentative D call: TRBD2 (5 bases). The sequence derives from a person between 25 and 79 years old with non-small cell lung cancer. Material: tumor tissue, obtained at baseline. In DNA form, the CDR3 reads TGTGCCAGCAGCTTATACGGGGTGGCACCCTACGAGCAGTACTTC. Its translation is CASSLYGVAPYEQYF. The full variable domain, in which reference TRBV7-3 and TRBJ2-7 provide the parts outside the CDR3, is GAGVSQTPSNKVTEKGKYVELRCDPISGHTALYWYRQSLGQGPEFLIYFQGTGAADDSGLPNDRFFAVRPEGSVSTLKIQRTERGDSAVYLCASSLYGVAPYEQYFGPGTRLTVT.